This T cell receptor beta chain was profiled in a study of Ad26.COV2.S vaccination and SARS-CoV-2 variants. Study overall: The donor participated in the COV1001 trial, in its Ad26.COV2.S arm. Each vaccinee took Ad26.COV2.S intramuscularly, once or twice 56 days apart. Findings and caveats of the study: Vaccinees and placebo recipients showed similar non-spike TCR breadth.

Sequencing used immunoSEQ multiplex PCR; TCRdb keeps in-frame clones, though not all of them. The sample carries 240,000 or so clones, 88% recorded once. Indicated treatment: over 15 received Ad26.COV2.S at low or high dose, single or two shots; roughly five received placebo; per-sample allocation not given. The investigators took samples on day 63 after the first vaccine or placebo injection. Aged 18-55 years, donor was enrolled in Boston in the early 2020s. For this clone: The antigen remains unidentified.

V lost 6 bases to trimming and J lost 2 bases; unmatched junction nucleotides: 5. Per germline, CDR1 SGHNT and CDR2 YENEEA. The CDR3 is 15 amino acids. The V and J genes are TRBV11-3 and TRBJ2-2, with 8 bases that match TRBD1. The sample in question was peripheral blood, obtained in a trial of Ad26.COV2.S vaccine versus placebo. The receptor's source is a person aged 18 to 65 who received the Ad26.COV2.S COVID-19 vaccine or a placebo. The CDR3 DNA reads as TGTGCCAGCAGTTCAGGGGGCACAAACACCGGGGAGCTGTTTTTT. Encoded protein: CASSSGGTNTGELFF. The full variable domain, with the rest looked up from reference TRBV11-3 and TRBJ2-2, is EAGVVQSPRYKIIEKKQPVAFWCNPISGHNTLYWYLQNLGQGPELLIRYENEEAVDDSQLPKDRFSAERLKGVDSTLKIQPAELGDSAVYLCASSSGGTNTGELFFGEGSRLTVL.